The 11 T cell receptor beta chains reported below all come from one sample, sequenced in a study of blood T cell repertoires in COVID-19. The table came from immunoSEQ multiplex PCR; TCRdb's copy has only in-frame clones and leaves some out. The table includes about 290,000 clones, approximately 80% detected once. The sequencing input was peripheral blood. These receptor sequences come from a woman aged 50 to 60 with active or convalescent COVID-19.

This chain joins TRBV19 and TRBJ2-2; the D gene is possibly TRBD2 (5 bases). The CDR3 contains 16 residues. Trimming removed 3 bases at V and 1 base at J, with 12 bases between. From germline, CDR1 is LNHDA and CDR2 SQIVND (reference sequence). The CDR3: CASSMRGGRNTGELFF. The CDR3 region has the DNA TGTGCCAGTAGTATGCGCGGCGGGCGGAACACCGGGGAGCTGTTTTTT.

Notes on this clone: In the same sample, other DNA sequences code for this CDR3. The chain joins TRBV15 to TRBJ1-1; D gene unclear. CDR3 length: 14 amino acids. Per germline, CDR1 LNHNV and CDR2 YYDKDF (reference sequence). V lost 0 bases and J 2 bases, leaving 7 bases between the germline ends. Here the CDR3 reads CATSRDRGNTEAFF. The CDR3 region has the DNA TGTGCCACCAGCAGAGATCGGGGTAACACTGAAGCTTTCTTT.

The J gene is TRBJ1-1, the V gene TRBV28; possible D gene TRBD1, 6 bases. This CDR3 is built from 17 residues. Trimming removed 3 bases from V and 3 bases from J, with 20 bases in between. Germline-derived CDR1 and CDR2 are MDHEN and SYDVKM. CDR3 sequence reads: CASSLRRWGRSYTEAFF. The DNA for the CDR3 is TGTGCCAGCAGTTTGAGAAGGTGGGGGCGATCCTACACTGAAGCTTTCTTT.

V gene TRBV18 combines with J gene TRBJ2-1; 11 bases are a match to TRBD2. CDR1 KGHSH and CDR2 LQKENI come from the germline V gene. The CDR3 extends over 14 amino acids. V lost 1 base, J lost 9 bases, and 2 bases stayed unmatched. The CDR3 DNA reads as TGTGCCAGCTCACCACTAGCGGGAGGGCTTGAGCAGTTCTTC. Protein sequence: CASSPLAGGLEQFF.

The chain joins TRBV7-8 to TRBJ2-7, with TRBD2 matching over 10 bases. The CDR3 covers 15 residues. J lost 6 bases, V lost 5 bases, and 10 bases had no gene match. Germline V gene lookup returns CDR1 SGHVS and CDR2 FQNEAQ. DNA for the CDR3: TGTGCCAGCAGCCCTCTAGCGGGAGCCGAGACCGAGCAGTACTTC. This codes for CASSPLAGAETEQYF.

This chain links TRBV15 with TRBJ2-1, with 14 bases fitting TRBD2. The CDR3 totals 17 residues. The V gene's germline CDR1 is LNHNV and CDR2 YYDKDF (reference sequence). V shed 2 bases and J 5 bases; nucleotides not matched to a gene: 5. CDR3 sequence (DNA): TGTGCCACCAGCAGACCTACGGGACTAGCGGGAGACAATGAGCAGTTCTTC. It codes for CATSRPTGLAGDNEQFF. The variable domain in full, with the rest retrieved from reference TRBV15 and TRBJ2-1, is DAMVIQNPRYQVTQFGKPVTLSCSQTLNHNVMYWYQQKSSQAPKLLFHYYDKDFNNEADTPDNFQSRRPNTSFCFLDIRSPGLGDTAMYLCATSRPTGLAGDNEQFFGPGTRLTVL.

This chain uses TRBV5-1 with TRBJ1-2, with 7 nucleotides matching TRBD1. CDR1 and CDR2 (germline): SGHRS, YFSETQ. After removal of 4 bases from V and 8 bases from J, the junction contained 8 bases not matched to a gene. The CDR3 consists of 13 residues. CDR3 protein: CASSDDRVNGYTF. The CDR3 DNA reads TGCGCCAGCAGCGACGACAGGGTTAACGGCTACACCTTC.

The chain has TRBV30 and TRBJ2-3; 9 nucleotides align to TRBD2. The V segment lost 2 bases and the J segment 6 bases; nucleotides outside the gene matches: 9. This CDR3 contains 15 residues. The germline V gene encodes CDR1 GTSNPN and CDR2 SVGIG (reference sequence). The CDR3 DNA sequence: TGTGCCTGGAGTATGGGGGCGGGAGGGGTGGATACGCAGTATTTT. As protein: CAWSMGAGGVDTQYF.

This clone showed up just a few times. The genes are TRBV3-1 (or the pseudogene TRBV3-2) and TRBJ1-2; D gene unclear. Trimming removed 4 bases at V and 4 bases at J, with 22 bases between. The CDR3 totals 17 residues. Germline V lookup: CDR1 LGHDT, CDR2 YNNKEL (reference sequence). The CDR3 protein is CASSPYSGRTRGYGYTF. In nucleotides, the CDR3 is TGTGCCAGCAGCCCCTATTCAGGCCGCACCCGGGGCTATGGCTACACCTTC.

V is TRBV18 and J is TRBJ1-6; the D is unclear. Germline V lookup: CDR1 KGHSH, CDR2 LQKENI. V gave up 3 bases and J gave up 5 bases, with 8 bases separating them. This CDR3 has 14 residues. This CDR3 reads CASSPKADNSPLHF. CDR3 in DNA: TGTGCCAGCTCACCTAAGGCGGATAATTCACCCCTCCACTTT.

The rearrangement joins TRBV5-1 to TRBJ2-3, with TRBD2 matching 15 bases. This CDR3 contains 16 residues. The V segment lost 6 bases and the J segment 4 bases; nucleotides outside the gene matches: 6. From germline, CDR1 is SGHRS and CDR2 YFSETQ. CDR3: CASNSGLAGGPDTQYF. CDR3 DNA sequence: TGCGCCAGCAACTCTGGACTAGCGGGAGGGCCAGATACGCAGTATTTT. Full variable domain (missing parts from reference TRBV5-1 and TRBJ2-3): KAGVTQTPRYLIKTRGQQVTLSCSPISGHRSVSWYQQTPGQGLQFLFEYFSETQRNKGNFPGRFSGRQFSNSRSEMNVSTLELGDSALYLCASNSGLAGGPDTQYFGPGTRLTVL.